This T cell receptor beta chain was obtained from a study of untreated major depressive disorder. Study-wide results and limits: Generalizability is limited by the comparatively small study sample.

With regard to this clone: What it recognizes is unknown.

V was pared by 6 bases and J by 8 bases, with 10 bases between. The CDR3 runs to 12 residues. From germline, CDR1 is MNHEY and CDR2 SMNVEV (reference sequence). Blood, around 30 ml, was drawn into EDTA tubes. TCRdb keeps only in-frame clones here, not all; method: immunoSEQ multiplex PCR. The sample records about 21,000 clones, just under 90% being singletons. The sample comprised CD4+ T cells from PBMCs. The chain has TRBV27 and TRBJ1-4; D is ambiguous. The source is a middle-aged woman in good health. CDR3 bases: TGTGCCAGCAGACGACCACCAGAAAAACTGTTTTTT. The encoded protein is CASRRPPEKLFF.